The next 19 T cell receptor beta chains were all read from a single sample in a study of shared clonotypes between healthy human individuals. The table came from immunoSEQ multiplex PCR; TCRdb's copy has only in-frame clones and leaves some out. The sample contains 1.4 million or so clones, 98% of which appear only once. Sequenced material: naive CD4+ T cells sorted from blood. Subset indicated: CD45RA+ positively selected. These receptors were collected from a young man in good health.

The gene calls are TRBV9 and TRBJ2-3, with 10 bases fitting TRBD2. After removal of 0 bases from V and 2 bases from J, the junction contained 3 bases not matched to a gene. The CDR3 spans 16 residues. Germline V gene data show CDR1 as SGDLS and CDR2 as YYNGEE. The CDR3 nucleotides are TGTGCCAGCAGCGTAGGACTAGCGGGCAACACAGATACGCAGTATTTT. It translates to CASSVGLAGNTDTQYF.

This rearrangement joins TRBV9 to TRBJ2-1; perhaps TRBD2 as D (5 bases). V gave up 6 bases and J gave up 6 bases, with 16 bases separating them. Germline V CDR1 and CDR2: SGDLS, YYNGEE. The CDR3 is made up of 14 amino acids. The CDR3 sequence is CASTPGSHANEQFF. The CDR3 DNA sequence: TGTGCCAGCACCCCGGGAAGCCATGCCAATGAGCAGTTCTTC.

The rearrangement joins TRBV15 to TRBJ2-1; unclear D gene. The CDR3 has 12 residues. V was pared by 1 base and J by 10 bases, with 8 bases between. Germline CDR1 reads LNHNV; CDR2 reads YYDKDF (reference sequence). CDR3 sequence (DNA): TGTGCCACCAGCAGAGGAGTAACGGAGCAGTTCTTC. Protein product: CATSRGVTEQFF.

For this clone: Other nucleotide sequences from this sample produce the same CDR3. The chain recombines TRBV5-1 with TRBJ2-3; TRBD2 agrees at 8 bases. Germline loops: CDR1 SGHRS, CDR2 YFSETQ. The length of the CDR3 is 14 residues. The junction had 2 bases not matched to a gene; V was cut back by 4 bases and J by 1 base. The CDR3: CASSRAGGTDTQYF. As DNA, the CDR3 is TGCGCCAGCAGCCGAGCGGGGGGCACAGATACGCAGTATTTT.

The CDR3 bases are TGTGCCAGCAGCTTAGTAAAGCGGGGGTACAATGAGCAGTTCTTC. Translating it yields CASSLVKRGYNEQFF. J is TRBJ2-1 and V is TRBV11-2; 8 nucleotides align to TRBD2. The CDR3 runs 15 residues. The V gene's germline CDR1 is SGHAT and CDR2 FQNNGV. V was clipped by 1 base and J by 4 bases; unmatched bases: 3.

V and J are TRBV18 and TRBJ2-2, with no clear D. The CDR3 spans 13 residues. Germline V lookup: CDR1 KGHSH, CDR2 LQKENI. Between the trimmed V and J ends, which lost 4 bases and 4 bases, there was a span of 7 bases. The chain's CDR3 is CASSLSSTGELFF. CDR3 DNA: TGTGCCAGCTCACTCTCCTCCACCGGGGAGCTGTTTTTT.

This sequence joins TRBV7-2 and TRBJ2-3, with D uncertain. The CDR3 contains 14 residues. Looked up from germline, CDR1 is SGHTA and CDR2 is FQGNSA. V lost 8 bases to trimming and J lost 3 bases, with 15 bases between them. Here the CDR3 reads CASLAVGRTDTQYF. CDR3 DNA sequence: TGTGCCAGCTTAGCTGTCGGCAGAACAGATACGCAGTATTTT. The whole variable domain, remainder taken from reference TRBV7-2 and TRBJ2-3, is GAGVSQSPSNKVTEKGKDVELRCDPISGHTALYWYRQSLGQGLEFLIYFQGNSAPDKSGLPSDRFSAERTGGSVSTLTIQRTQQEDSAVYLCASLAVGRTDTQYFGPGTRLTVL.

This clone is a singleton in its sample. The chain employs TRBV19 and TRBJ1-1; D is ambiguous. Germline CDR1 LNHDA, CDR2 SQIVND (reference sequence). V was trimmed by 2 bases and J by 2 bases, leaving 9 bases between them. This CDR3 has 14 residues. The CDR3 DNA reads TGTGCCAGTAGTATAAGGCAGTTAAACACTGAAGCTTTCTTT. Protein sequence: CASSIRQLNTEAFF.

In DNA form, the CDR3 reads TGCGCCAGCCTACCCCTCACTTCGGCCTCCTCCTATGGCTACACCTTC. It encodes CASLPLTSASSYGYTF. The genes are TRBV10-2 and TRBJ1-2; D unresolved. This CDR3 is 16 amino acids long. Trimming cost V 8 bases and J 4 bases, with 23 bases left between them. CDR1 WSHSY and CDR2 SAAADI come from the germline V gene.

This chain joins TRBV28 and TRBJ1-4; D gene unclear. V was clipped by 1 base and J by 0 bases, with 18 bases between them. The CDR3 is 19 amino acids. Per the germline V gene, CDR1 is MDHEN and CDR2 is SYDVKM. The CDR3 region is CASSLFGVGAGTTNEKLFF. The CDR3 DNA sequence: TGTGCCAGCAGTTTATTCGGGGTCGGAGCGGGCACAACTAATGAAAAACTGTTTTTT.

J is TRBJ2-7 and V is TRBV9, with D possibly matching TRBD1 (6 bases). CDR1 is SGDLS and CDR2 is YYNGEE in the germline V gene. The CDR3 consists of 16 residues. With 0 bases removed from V and 6 bases from J, the gap between germline ends came to 19 bases. The CDR3 region has the DNA TGTGCCAGCAGCGTAGCGCCAGGGGTTCACCCCTCCGAGCAGTACTTC. This sequence encodes CASSVAPGVHPSEQYF.

CDR3 amino acids: CASSLARIAGATEQFF. CDR3 bases: TGTGCCAGCAGCTTAGCGCGTATAGCGGGAGCCACTGAGCAGTTCTTC. The chain has TRBV7-8 and TRBJ2-1, with 9 positions matching TRBD2. The CDR3 spans 16 residues. Germline lookup yields CDR1 SGHVS and CDR2 FQNEAQ. V gave up 0 bases and J gave up 9 bases; unmatched junction bases: 9.

This clone was counted once. The chain links TRBV5-1 to TRBJ1-2; 9 bases match TRBD1. Germline loops: CDR1 SGHRS, CDR2 YFSETQ. V dropped 5 bases and J dropped 5; count of bases not matched to a gene: 10. CDR3 length: 15 amino acids. Written as DNA, the CDR3 is TGCGCCAGCAGGGGGGACAGGGAAACCTCTTATGGCTACACCTTC. Amino acids: CASRGDRETSYGYTF.

The V and J genes are TRBV5-6 and TRBJ1-2; no reliable D call. In germline, CDR1 is SGHDT, CDR2 YYEEEE. The CDR3 totals 14 residues. The V end lost 0 bases, the J end lost 0 bases, and 6 bases lay between the germline ends. The CDR3, as DNA: TGTGCCAGCAGCTTGGGGATCGCTAACTATGGCTACACCTTC. Translation gives CASSLGIANYGYTF.

V usage is TRBV29-1 and J usage is TRBJ2-3; either TRBD1 or TRBD2 may supply D (5 bases each). CDR1 and CDR2 (germline): SQVTM, ANQGSEA. Between the trimmed V and J ends, which lost 4 bases and 0 bases, there was a span of 11 bases. CDR3 size: 14 residues. The CDR3 loop reads CSVGDVHSTDTQYF. The CDR3 nucleotides are TGCAGCGTTGGGGACGTCCACAGCACAGATACGCAGTATTTT.

The chain joins TRBV9 to TRBJ2-7; 8 positions agree with TRBD2. Germline V gene lookup returns CDR1 SGDLS and CDR2 YYNGEE. The CDR3 is made up of 14 amino acids. Losses at the gene ends were 4 bases for V and 6 bases for J; bases not matched to a gene: 9. CDR3 residues: CASSPELRGVEQYF. DNA of the CDR3: TGTGCCAGCAGCCCCGAGCTGCGGGGGGTCGAGCAGTACTTC.

The chain recombines TRBV11-2 with TRBJ2-3, with 11 bases identical to TRBD1. Unmatched junction bases numbered 13, after V lost 4 bases and J lost 4 bases. Germline V CDR1 and CDR2: SGHAT, FQNNGV. There are 18 residues in the CDR3. DNA of the CDR3: TGTGCCAGCAGCTACTTCGTAAAGAGGACAGGGGGCTCAGATACGCAGTATTTT. This encodes CASSYFVKRTGGSDTQYF.

V usage is TRBV5-1 and J usage is TRBJ2-2; TRBD1 or TRBD2 may be the D gene (7 bases each). Trimming took 4 bases from V and 5 from J, leaving 18 bases between them. The germline CDR1 and CDR2 sequences are SGHRS and YFSETQ. CDR3 length equals 16 residues. This chain's CDR3 is CASSINPQGGTGELFF. As DNA, the CDR3 is TGCGCCAGCAGCATAAACCCGCAGGGGGGGACCGGGGAGCTGTTTTTT.

The J gene is TRBJ2-1, the V gene TRBV7-9; D gene unclear. Trimming took 3 bases from V and 7 from J, leaving 19 bases between them. Germline values: CDR1 SEHNR, CDR2 FQNEAQ (reference sequence). This CDR3 is built from 16 residues. This CDR3 is CASSFRPPGILNEQFF. The CDR3 DNA reads as TGTGCCAGCAGCTTTAGGCCTCCTGGAATATTAAATGAGCAGTTCTTC.